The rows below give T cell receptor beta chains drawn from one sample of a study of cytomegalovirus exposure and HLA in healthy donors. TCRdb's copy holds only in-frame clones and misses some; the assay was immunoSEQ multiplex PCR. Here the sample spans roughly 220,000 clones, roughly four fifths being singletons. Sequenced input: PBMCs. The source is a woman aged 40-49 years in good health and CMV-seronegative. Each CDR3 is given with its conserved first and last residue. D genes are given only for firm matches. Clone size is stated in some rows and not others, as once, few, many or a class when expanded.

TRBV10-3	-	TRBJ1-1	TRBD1	CAITRDRVNTEAFF	TGTGCCATAACGCGGGACAGAGTGAACACTGAAGCTTTCTTT
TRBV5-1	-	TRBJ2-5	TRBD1	CASSPDRGLGETQYF	TGCGCCAGCAGCCCGGACAGGGGGCTTGGAGAGACCCAGTACTTC
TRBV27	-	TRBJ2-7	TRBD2	CASSPSSGRLSYEQYF	TGTGCCAGCAGTCCATCTAGCGGGAGGCTCTCCTACGAGCAGTACTTC
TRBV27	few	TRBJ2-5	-	CASSFQGSETQYF	TGTGCCAGCAGTTTTCAGGGGTCGGAGACCCAGTACTTC
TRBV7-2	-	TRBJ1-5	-	CASSLYRDSNQPQHF	TGTGCCAGCAGCTTATACAGGGACAGCAATCAGCCCCAGCATTTT
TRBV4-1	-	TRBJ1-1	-	CASSHLSRFEAFF	TGCGCCAGCAGCCACCTCTCGCGGTTTGAAGCTTTCTTT
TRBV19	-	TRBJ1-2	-	CATYTVNSYGYTF	TGTGCCACCTATACAGTTAATAGCTATGGCTACACCTTC
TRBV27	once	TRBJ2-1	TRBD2	CASSSPAGVDNEQFF	TGTGCCAGCAGTTCCCCAGCGGGAGTGGACAATGAGCAGTTCTTC
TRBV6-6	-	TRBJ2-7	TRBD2	CASSYSSGGHYEQYF	TGTGCCAGCAGTTACTCCAGCGGGGGCCACTACGAGCAGTACTTC
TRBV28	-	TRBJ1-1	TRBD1	CASSLQGATEAFF	TGTGCCAGCAGTTTACAGGGGGCCACTGAAGCTTTCTTT
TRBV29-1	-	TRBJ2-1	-	CSVWTLSYNEQFF	TGCAGCGTATGGACTCTCTCCTACAATGAGCAGTTCTTC
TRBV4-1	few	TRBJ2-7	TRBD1	CASSEPGQIKREQYF	TGCGCCAGCAGCGAACCGGGACAGATTAAAAGGGAGCAGTACTTC
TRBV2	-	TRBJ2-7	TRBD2	CASSEVAGALGAYEQYF	TGTGCCAGCAGTGAAGTAGCGGGAGCCCTCGGGGCCTACGAGCAGTACTTC
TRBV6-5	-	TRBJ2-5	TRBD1	CASSSRTGGETQYF	TGTGCCAGCAGTTCCCGGACAGGCGGAGAGACCCAGTACTTC
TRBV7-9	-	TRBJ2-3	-	CASSPVTGMFTQYF	TGTGCCAGCAGCCCCGTGACAGGAATGTTTACGCAGTATTTT
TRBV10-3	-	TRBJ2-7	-	CAIRKTTSTYEQYF	TGTGCCATCCGGAAGACAACTTCAACCTACGAGCAGTACTTC
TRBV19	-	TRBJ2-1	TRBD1	CASSPKGTGYNEQFF	TGTGCCAGTAGTCCCAAAGGGACAGGTTACAATGAGCAGTTCTTC
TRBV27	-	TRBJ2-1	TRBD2	CASRPGLAGVNEQFF	TGTGCCAGCAGACCGGGACTAGCGGGAGTCAATGAGCAGTTCTTC
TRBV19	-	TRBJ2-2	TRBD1	CASSIGTGNTGELFF	TGTGCCAGTAGTATAGGGACAGGGAACACCGGGGAGCTGTTTTTT
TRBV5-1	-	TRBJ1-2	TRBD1	CASSLLDRGYYGYTF	TGCGCCAGCAGCTTACTCGACAGGGGGTACTACGGCTACACCTTC
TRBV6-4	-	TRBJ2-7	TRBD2	CASSEIREGYEQYF	TGTGCCAGCAGTGAGATCCGGGAGGGCTACGAGCAGTACTTC
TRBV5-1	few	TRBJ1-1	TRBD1	CASSLGQGLTEAFF	TGCGCCAGCAGCCTAGGACAGGGTCTCACTGAAGCTTTCTTT
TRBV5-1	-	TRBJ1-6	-	CASSLNGVGSPLHF	TGCGCCAGCAGCTTGAACGGGGTTGGGTCACCCCTCCACTTT
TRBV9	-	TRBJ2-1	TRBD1	CASSVGDRAYNEQFF	TGTGCCAGCAGCGTAGGGGACAGGGCCTACAATGAGCAGTTCTTC
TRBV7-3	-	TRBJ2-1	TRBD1	CASSLGGQVDEQFF	TGTGCCAGCAGCTTAGGGGGACAGGTCGATGAGCAGTTCTTC
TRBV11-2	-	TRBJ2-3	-	CASRSGGEDTQYF	TGTGCCAGCAGGTCGGGGGGCGAAGATACGCAGTATTTT
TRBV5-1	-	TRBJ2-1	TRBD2	CASSPFGTSAYNEQFF	TGCGCCAGCAGCCCGTTCGGGACTAGCGCTTACAATGAGCAGTTCTTC
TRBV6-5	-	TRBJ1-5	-	CASRSLRRSNQPQHF	TGTGCCAGCAGGTCACTCCGGAGGAGCAATCAGCCCCAGCATTTT
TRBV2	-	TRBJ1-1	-	CASRRTTEAFF	TGTGCCAGCAGACGGACAACTGAAGCTTTCTTT
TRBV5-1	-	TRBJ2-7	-	CASSYGTIPPYEQYF	TGCGCCAGCAGCTATGGGACAATTCCCCCCTACGAGCAGTACTTC
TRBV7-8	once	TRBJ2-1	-	CASSSSGPLYNEQFF	TGTGCCAGCAGCTCCTCGGGTCCCCTCTACAATGAGCAGTTCTTC
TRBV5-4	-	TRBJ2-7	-	CASSSMGSSYEQYF	TGTGCCAGCAGCTCGATGGGGAGCTCCTACGAGCAGTACTTC
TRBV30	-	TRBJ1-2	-	CAWSRLGRGYTF	TGTGCCTGGAGCAGGCTGGGTCGGGGCTACACCTTC
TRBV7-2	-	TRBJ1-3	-	CASSLGVGAPGNTIYF	TGTGCCAGCAGCTTAGGGGTTGGGGCCCCTGGAAACACCATATATTTT
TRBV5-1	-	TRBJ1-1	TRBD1	CASGQGTEAFF	TGCGCCAGTGGACAGGGGACTGAAGCTTTCTTT
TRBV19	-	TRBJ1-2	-	CASSIQADLITNYGYTF	TGTGCCAGTAGTATACAGGCAGACCTTATTACTAACTATGGCTACACCTTC
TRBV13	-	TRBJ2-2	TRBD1	CASSLRTGWDTGELFF	TGTGCCAGCAGCCTCCGGACAGGGTGGGACACCGGGGAGCTGTTTTTT
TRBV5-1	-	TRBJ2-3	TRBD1	CASSMQGAALDTQYF	TGCGCCAGCAGCATGCAGGGGGCGGCTCTAGATACGCAGTATTTT
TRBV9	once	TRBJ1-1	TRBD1	CASTPGGMDTEAFF	TGTGCCAGCACCCCAGGGGGGATGGACACTGAAGCTTTCTTT
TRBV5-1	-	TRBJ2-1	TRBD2	CASSLVAGGGYNEQFF	TGCGCCAGCAGCTTGGTGGCGGGAGGGGGATACAATGAGCAGTTCTTC
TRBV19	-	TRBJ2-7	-	CASSIGPRGEQYF	TGTGCCAGTAGTATAGGTCCTCGGGGTGAGCAGTACTTC
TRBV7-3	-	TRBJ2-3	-	CASSERPGGSTDTQYF	TGTGCCAGCAGCGAAAGGCCAGGGGGGAGCACAGATACGCAGTATTTT
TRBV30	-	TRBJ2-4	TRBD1	CAWSALGQGVNIQYF	TGTGCCTGGAGTGCACTGGGACAGGGTGTAAACATTCAGTACTTC
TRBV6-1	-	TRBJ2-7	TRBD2	CASRTSAAYEQYF	TGTGCCAGCAGGACTAGCGCCGCCTACGAGCAGTACTTC
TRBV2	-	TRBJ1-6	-	CASSEWAGNNSPLHF	TGTGCCAGCAGTGAATGGGCGGGGAATAATTCACCCCTCCACTTT
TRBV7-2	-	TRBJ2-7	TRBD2	CASRLAGAYEQYF	TGTGCCAGTAGGCTAGCGGGAGCCTACGAGCAGTACTTC
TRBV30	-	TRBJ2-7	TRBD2	CAWSKTVRTGLATGEQYF	TGTGCCTGGAGCAAGACCGTTCGTACGGGACTAGCGACGGGGGAGCAGTACTTC
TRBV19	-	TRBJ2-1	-	CASSMGRRSYNEQFF	TGTGCCAGTAGTATGGGGCGAAGGAGCTACAATGAGCAGTTCTTC
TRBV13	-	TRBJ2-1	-	CASSSRLDDQFF	TGTGCCAGCAGCTCCCGACTAGACGACCAGTTCTTC
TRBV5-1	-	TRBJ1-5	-	CASSLGSGGGQPQHF	TGCGCCAGCAGCCTCGGGAGTGGTGGAGGTCAGCCCCAGCATTTT
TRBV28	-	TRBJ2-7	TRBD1	CASSTQGTGGFEQYF	TGTGCCAGCTCCACTCAAGGGACAGGGGGCTTCGAGCAGTACTTC
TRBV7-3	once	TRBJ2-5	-	CASSPLAGQQETQYF	TGTGCCAGCAGCCCCCTGGCGGGACAGCAAGAGACCCAGTACTTC
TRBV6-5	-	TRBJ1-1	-	CASSFQPGSEAFF	TGTGCCAGCAGTTTCCAACCGGGATCTGAAGCTTTCTTT
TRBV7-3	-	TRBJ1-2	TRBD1	CASSPGPGGAHYGYTF	TGTGCCAGCAGCCCTGGCCCAGGGGGCGCGCATTATGGCTACACCTTC
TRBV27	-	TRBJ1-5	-	CASSFQGNQPQHF	TGTGCCAGCAGTTTCCAGGGCAATCAGCCCCAGCATTTT
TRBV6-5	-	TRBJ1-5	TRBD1	CASSSGQGTEPQHF	TGTGCCAGCAGTTCGGGACAGGGGACGGAGCCCCAGCATTTT
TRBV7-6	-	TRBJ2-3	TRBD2	CASSPAGGRGTDTQYF	TGTGCCAGCAGCCCCGCGGGCGGGAGGGGCACAGATACGCAGTATTTT
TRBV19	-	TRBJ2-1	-	CASSTFSQAGDEQFF	TGTGCCAGTAGTACCTTCAGCCAGGCCGGCGATGAGCAGTTCTTC
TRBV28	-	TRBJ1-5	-	CASSPFGTPYRPQHF	TGTGCCAGCAGTCCTTTTGGGACACCCTACCGTCCCCAGCATTTT
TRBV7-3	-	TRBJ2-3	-	CASSRSSGGTDTQYF	TGTGCCAGCAGCCGAAGTAGCGGTGGGACAGATACGCAGTATTTT